The sequence of this TCR beta chain was determined in a study of cytomegalovirus exposure and HLA in healthy donors. Study background: It was reported in a later analysis that the 95 to 150 validation repertoires used the same platform as the approximately 670 first-cohort repertoires. Findings and limits, study-wide: Testing in vitro showed a few CMV-associated chains specific for CMV antigens. As was reported, the classifier diagnosed cytomegalovirus status with high specificity and sensitivity.

In regard to this clone: Its antigen remains unidentified.

The repertoire was sequenced with immunoSEQ multiplex PCR; TCRdb's copy has only in-frame clones and lacks some. The repertoire holds 55,000 to 70,000 clones, with roughly 90% as singletons. Trimming cost V 3 bases and J 1 base, with 3 bases left between them. Germline V gives CDR1 SGHVS, CDR2 FQNEAQ. The CDR3 has 12 amino acids. V and J are TRBV7-8 and TRBJ2-5; D is uncertain. The receptor comes from a woman aged 25 to 39 in good health and CMV-seronegative. The sequenced sample was PBMCs. The CDR3 bases are TGTGCCAGCAGCTTTCTCCAAGAGACCCAGTACTTC. Residues: CASSFLQETQYF.